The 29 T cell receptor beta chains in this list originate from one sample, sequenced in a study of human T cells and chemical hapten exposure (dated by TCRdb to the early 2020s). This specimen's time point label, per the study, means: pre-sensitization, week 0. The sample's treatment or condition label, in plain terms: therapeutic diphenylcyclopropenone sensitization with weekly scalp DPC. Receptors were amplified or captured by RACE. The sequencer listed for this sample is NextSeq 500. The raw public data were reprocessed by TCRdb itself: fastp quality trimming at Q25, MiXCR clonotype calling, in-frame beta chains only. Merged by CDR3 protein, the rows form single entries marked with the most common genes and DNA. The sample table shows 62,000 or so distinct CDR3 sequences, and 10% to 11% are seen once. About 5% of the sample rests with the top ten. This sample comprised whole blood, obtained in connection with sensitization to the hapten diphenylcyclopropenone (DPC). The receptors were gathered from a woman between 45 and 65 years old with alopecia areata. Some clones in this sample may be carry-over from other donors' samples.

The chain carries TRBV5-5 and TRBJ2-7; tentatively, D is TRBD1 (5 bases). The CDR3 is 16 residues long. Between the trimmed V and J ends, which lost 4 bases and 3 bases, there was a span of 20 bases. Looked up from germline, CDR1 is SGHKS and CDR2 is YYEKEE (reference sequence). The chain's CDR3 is CASSPVGALRNYEQYF. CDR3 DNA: TGTGCCAGCAGCCCCGTTGGGGCCCTTAGGAACTACGAGCAGTACTTC.

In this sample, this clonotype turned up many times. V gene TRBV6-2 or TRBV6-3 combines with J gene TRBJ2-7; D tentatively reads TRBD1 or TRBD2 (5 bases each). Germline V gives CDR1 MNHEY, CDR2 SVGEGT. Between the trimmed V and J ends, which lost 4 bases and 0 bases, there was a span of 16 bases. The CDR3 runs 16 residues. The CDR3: CASSSTLMGVSYEQYF. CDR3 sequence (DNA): TGTGCCAGCAGTTCCACGTTGATGGGGGTCTCCTACGAGCAGTACTTC.

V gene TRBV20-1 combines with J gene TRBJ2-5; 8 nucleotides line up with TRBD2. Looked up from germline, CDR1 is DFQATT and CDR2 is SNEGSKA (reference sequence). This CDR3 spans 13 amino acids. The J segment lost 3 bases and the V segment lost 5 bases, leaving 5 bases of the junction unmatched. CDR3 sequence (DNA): TGCAGTGCTCCCATTAGCGGGAAAGAGACCCAGTACTTC. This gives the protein CSAPISGKETQYF.

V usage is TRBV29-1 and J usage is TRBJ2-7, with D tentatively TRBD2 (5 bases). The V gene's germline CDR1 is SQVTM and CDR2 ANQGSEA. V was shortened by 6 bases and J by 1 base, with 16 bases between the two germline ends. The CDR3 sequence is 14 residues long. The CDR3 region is CSVAPGFGSYEQYF. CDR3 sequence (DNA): TGCAGCGTGGCCCCGGGGTTCGGGTCCTACGAGCAGTACTTC.

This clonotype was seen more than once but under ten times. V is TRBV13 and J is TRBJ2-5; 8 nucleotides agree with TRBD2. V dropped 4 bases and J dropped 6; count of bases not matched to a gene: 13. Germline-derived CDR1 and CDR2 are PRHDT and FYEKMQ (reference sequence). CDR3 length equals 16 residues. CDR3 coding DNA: TGTGCCAGCAGCTCACCCAGAACCGGACTAGCAAAGACCCAGTACTTC. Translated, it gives CASSSPRTGLAKTQYF. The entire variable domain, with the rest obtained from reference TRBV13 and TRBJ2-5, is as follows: AAGVIQSPRHLIKEKRETATLKCYPIPRHDTVYWYQQGPGQDPQFLISFYEKMQSDKGSIPDRFSAQQFSDYHSELNMSSLELGDSALYFCASSSPRTGLAKTQYFGPGTRLLVL.

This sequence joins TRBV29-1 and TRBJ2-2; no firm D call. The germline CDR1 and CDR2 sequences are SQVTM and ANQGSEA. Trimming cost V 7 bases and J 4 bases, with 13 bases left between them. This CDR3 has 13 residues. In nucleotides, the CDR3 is TGCAGCGGATCCGGGTCTAGCACCGGGGAGCTGTTTTTT. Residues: CSGSGSSTGELFF.

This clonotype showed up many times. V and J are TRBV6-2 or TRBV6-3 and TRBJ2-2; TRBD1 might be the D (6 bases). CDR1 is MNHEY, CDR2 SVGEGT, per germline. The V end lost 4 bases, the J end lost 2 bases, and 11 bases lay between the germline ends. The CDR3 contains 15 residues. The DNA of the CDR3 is TGTGCCAGCAGTTTTCAGGGGTTTAACACCGGGGAGCTGTTTTTT. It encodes CASSFQGFNTGELFF.

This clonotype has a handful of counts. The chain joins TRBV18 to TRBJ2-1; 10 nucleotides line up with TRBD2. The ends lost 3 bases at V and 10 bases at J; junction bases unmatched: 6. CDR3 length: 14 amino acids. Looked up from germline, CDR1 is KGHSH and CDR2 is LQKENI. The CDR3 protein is CASSPGLAVGEQFF. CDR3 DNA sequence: TGTGCCAGCTCACCCGGACTAGCGGTGGGGGAGCAGTTCTTC.

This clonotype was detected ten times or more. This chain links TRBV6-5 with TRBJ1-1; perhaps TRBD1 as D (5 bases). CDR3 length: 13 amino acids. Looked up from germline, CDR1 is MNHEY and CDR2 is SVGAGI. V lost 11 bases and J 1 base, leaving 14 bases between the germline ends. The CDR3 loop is CAYWPGRNTEAFF. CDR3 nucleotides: TGTGCCTATTGGCCGGGGCGGAACACTGAAGCTTTCTTT.

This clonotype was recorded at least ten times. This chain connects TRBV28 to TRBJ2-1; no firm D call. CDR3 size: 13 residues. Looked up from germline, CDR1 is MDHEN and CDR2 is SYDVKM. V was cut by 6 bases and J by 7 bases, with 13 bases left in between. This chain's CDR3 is CASSTPALNEQFF. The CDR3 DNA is TGTGCCAGCAGCACCCCCGCACTGAATGAGCAGTTCTTC.

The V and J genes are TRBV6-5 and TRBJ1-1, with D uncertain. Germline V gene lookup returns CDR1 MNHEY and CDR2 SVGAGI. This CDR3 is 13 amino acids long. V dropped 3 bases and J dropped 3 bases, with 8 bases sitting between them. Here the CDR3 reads CASSYFRDTEAFF. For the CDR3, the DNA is TGTGCCAGCAGTTATTTTCGGGACACTGAAGCTTTCTTT.

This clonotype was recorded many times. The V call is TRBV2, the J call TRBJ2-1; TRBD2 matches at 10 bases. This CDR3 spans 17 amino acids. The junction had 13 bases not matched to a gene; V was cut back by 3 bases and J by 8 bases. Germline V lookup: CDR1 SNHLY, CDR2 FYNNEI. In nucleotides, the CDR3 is TGTGCCAGCAGTGAGTTTTCCCTAGCGGGAGTACGGGATGAGCAGTTCTTC. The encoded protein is CASSEFSLAGVRDEQFF.

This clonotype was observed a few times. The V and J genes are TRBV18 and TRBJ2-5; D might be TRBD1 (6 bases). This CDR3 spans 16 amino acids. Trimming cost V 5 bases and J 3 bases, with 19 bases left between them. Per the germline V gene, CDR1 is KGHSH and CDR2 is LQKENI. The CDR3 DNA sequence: TGTGCCAGCTCAGCTAGTCCAGGACAGCCTAAAGAGACCCAGTACTTC. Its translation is CASSASPGQPKETQYF.

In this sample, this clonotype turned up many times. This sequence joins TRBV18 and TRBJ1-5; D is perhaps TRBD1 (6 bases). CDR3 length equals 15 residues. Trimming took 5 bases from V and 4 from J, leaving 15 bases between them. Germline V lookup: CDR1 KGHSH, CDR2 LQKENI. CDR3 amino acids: CASSALGQKNQPQHF. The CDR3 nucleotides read TGTGCCAGCTCAGCTCTCGGACAGAAAAATCAGCCCCAGCATTTT.

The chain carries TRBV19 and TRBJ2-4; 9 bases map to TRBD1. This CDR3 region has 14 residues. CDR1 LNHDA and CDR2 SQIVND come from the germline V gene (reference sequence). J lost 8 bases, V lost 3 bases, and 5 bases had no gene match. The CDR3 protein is CASSIIGQGYIQYF. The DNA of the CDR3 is TGTGCCAGTAGTATCATAGGACAGGGGTACATTCAGTACTTC.

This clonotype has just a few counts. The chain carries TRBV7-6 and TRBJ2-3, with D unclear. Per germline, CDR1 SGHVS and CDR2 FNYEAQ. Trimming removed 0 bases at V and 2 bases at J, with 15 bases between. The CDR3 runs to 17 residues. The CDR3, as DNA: TGTGCCAGCAGCTTAGCGCCTCGGCCAGGCATCACAGATACGCAGTATTTT. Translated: CASSLAPRPGITDTQYF.

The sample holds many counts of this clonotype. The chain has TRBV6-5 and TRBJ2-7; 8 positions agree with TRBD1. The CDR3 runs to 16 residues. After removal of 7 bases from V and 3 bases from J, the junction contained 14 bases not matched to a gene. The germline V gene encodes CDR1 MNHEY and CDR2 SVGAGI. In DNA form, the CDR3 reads TGTGCCAGCACGACGTTCTCAGGGGGCCGGAGCTACGAGCAGTACTTC. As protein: CASTTFSGGRSYEQYF.

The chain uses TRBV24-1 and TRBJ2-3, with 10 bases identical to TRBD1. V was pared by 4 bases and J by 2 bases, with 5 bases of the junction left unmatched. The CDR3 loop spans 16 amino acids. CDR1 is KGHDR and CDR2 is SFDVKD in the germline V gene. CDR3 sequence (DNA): TGTGCCACCAGTGAACCCGGGACAGGGGCCACAGATACGCAGTATTTT. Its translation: CATSEPGTGATDTQYF.

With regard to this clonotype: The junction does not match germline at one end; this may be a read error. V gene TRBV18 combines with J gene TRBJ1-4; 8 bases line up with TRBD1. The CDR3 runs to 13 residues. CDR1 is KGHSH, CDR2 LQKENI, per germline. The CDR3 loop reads CATSPDRVEKLFF. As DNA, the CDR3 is TGTGCCACCTCACCGGACAGGGTAGAAAAACTGTTTTTT.

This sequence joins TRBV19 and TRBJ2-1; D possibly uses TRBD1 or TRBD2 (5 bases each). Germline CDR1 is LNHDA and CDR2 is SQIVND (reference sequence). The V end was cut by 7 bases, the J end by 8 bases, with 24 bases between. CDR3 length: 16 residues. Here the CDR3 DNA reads TGTGCCAGTAAACACCCTACGGGGCAGGATAGCGATGAGCAGTTCTTC. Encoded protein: CASKHPTGQDSDEQFF. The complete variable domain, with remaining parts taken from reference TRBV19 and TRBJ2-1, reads DGGITQSPKYLFRKEGQNVTLSCEQNLNHDAMYWYRQDPGQGLRLIYYSQIVNDFQKGDIAEGYSVSREKKESFPLTVTSAQKNPTAFYLCASKHPTGQDSDEQFFGPGTRLTVL.

CDR3 DNA sequence: TGTGCCAGCAGCCCAGACGGACGGTCGAACACTGAAGCTTTCTTT. This codes for CASSPDGRSNTEAFF. V is TRBV3-1 and J is TRBJ1-1, with D unresolved. The CDR3 totals 15 residues. Germline CDR1 is LGHDT and CDR2 is YNNKEL (reference sequence). The V and J ends lost 4 bases and 1 base respectively, with 13 bases between them.

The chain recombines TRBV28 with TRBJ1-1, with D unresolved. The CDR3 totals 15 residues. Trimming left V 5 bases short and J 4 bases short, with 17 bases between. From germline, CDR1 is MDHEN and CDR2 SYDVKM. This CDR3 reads CASSRRTATSTEAFF. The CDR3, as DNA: TGTGCCAGCAGTCGAAGGACCGCTACCAGCACTGAAGCTTTCTTT.

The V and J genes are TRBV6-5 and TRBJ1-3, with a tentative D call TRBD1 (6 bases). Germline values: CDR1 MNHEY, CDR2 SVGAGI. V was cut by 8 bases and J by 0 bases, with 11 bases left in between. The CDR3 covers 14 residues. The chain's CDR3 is CASATQGSGNTIYF. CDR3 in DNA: TGTGCCAGCGCCACACAGGGCTCTGGAAACACCATATATTTT.

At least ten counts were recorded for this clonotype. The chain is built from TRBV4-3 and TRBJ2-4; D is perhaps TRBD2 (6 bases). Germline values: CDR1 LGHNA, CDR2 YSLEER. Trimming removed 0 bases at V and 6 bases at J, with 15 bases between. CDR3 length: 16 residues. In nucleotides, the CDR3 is TGCGCCAGCAGCCAAGAAGAAATGGGGGGTAGAAACATTCAGTACTTC. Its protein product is CASSQEEMGGRNIQYF.

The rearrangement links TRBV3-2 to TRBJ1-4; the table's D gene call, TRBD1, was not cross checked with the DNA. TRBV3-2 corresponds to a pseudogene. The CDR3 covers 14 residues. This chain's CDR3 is CASSPATANEKLFF. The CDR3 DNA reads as TGTGCCAGCAGCCCTGCGACAGCCAATGAAAAACTGTTTTTT.

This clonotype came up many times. The CDR3 DNA is TGTGCCAGCAGCAGCTCGGGACTAGCGGCTCAAGAGACCCAGTACTTC. Translating it yields CASSSSGLAAQETQYF. The chain couples TRBV7-7 to TRBJ2-5, with 11 bases matching TRBD2. This CDR3 has 16 residues. The V and J ends lost 5 bases and 2 bases, in that order; junction bases with no gene match: 7. Germline loops: CDR1 SSHAT, CDR2 FNYEAQ (reference sequence).

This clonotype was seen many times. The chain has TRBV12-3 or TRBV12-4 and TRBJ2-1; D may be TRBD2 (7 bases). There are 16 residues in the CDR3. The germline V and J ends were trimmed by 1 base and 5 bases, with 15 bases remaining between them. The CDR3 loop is CASSLGGGRVHNEQFF. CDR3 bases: TGTGCCAGCAGTTTAGGGGGGGGCAGGGTTCACAATGAGCAGTTCTTC.

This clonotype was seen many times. This CDR3 reads CASSRSGYTQYF. The CDR3 bases are TGTGCCAGCAGCAGAAGCGGTTATACGCAGTATTTT. This chain links TRBV11-2 with TRBJ2-3, with D possibly being TRBD2 (5 bases). Trimming removed 5 bases at V and 7 bases at J, with 10 bases between. This CDR3 is 12 amino acids long. CDR1 is SGHAT, CDR2 FQNNGV, per germline. The complete variable domain, with remaining parts taken from reference TRBV11-2 and TRBJ2-3, reads EAGVAQSPRYKIIEKRQSVAFWCNPISGHATLYWYQQILGQGPKLLIQFQNNGVVDDSQLPKDRFSAERLKGVDSTLKIQPAKLEDSAVYLCASSRSGYTQYFGPGTRLTVL.

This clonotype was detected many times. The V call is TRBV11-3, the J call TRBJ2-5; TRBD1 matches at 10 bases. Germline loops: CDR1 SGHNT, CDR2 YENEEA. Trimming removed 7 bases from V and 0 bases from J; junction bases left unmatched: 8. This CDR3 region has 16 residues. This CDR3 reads CASIKPDRGYQETQYF. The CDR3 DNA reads TGTGCCAGCATAAAACCGGACAGGGGGTACCAAGAGACCCAGTACTTC.